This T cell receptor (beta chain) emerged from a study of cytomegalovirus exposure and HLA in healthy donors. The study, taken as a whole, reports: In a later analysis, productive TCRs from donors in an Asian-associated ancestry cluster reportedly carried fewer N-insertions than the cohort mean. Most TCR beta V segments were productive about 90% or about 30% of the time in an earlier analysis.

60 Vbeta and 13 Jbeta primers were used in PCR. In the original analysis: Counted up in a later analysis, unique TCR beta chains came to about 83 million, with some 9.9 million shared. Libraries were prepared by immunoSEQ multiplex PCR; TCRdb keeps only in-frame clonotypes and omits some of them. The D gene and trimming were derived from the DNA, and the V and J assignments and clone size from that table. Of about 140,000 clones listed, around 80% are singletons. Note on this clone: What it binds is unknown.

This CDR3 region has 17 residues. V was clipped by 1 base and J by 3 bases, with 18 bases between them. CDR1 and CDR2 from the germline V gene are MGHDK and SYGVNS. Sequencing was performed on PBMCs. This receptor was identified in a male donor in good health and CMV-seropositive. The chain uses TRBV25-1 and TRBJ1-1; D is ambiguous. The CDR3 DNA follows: TGTGCCAGCAGTGAATGGCGGGCGGGGATCGGGGACACTGAAGCTTTCTTT. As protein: CASSEWRAGIGDTEAFF.